This is a list of T cell receptor beta chains from one sample in a study of blood T cell repertoires in COVID-19. Assay: immunoSEQ multiplex PCR; the TCRdb copy retains only in-frame clones and omits some. The data show 110,000 to 150,000 clones, about 88% seen once. Sequencing input: peripheral blood. Receptors originate from a man aged 50 to 60 with active or convalescent COVID-19. CDR3s include the opening cysteine and the closing phenylalanine or tryptophan. A D gene is named only where the DNA matches it firmly. Only some rows state a clone size, as once, few, many or a class for expanded clones.

.,TRBV16,TRBJ1-1,.,TGTGCCAGCAGTCAAACAGGGACCACTGAAGCTTTCTTT,CASSQTGTTEAFF
.,TRBV7-3,TRBJ1-2,TRBD1,TGTGCCAGCAGCTGGACAGGGCACGGCTACACCTTC,CASSWTGHGYTF
once,TRBV24-1,TRBJ2-5,.,TGTGCCACCAGTGACGGGAGAGATGAGACCCAGTACTTC,CATSDGRDETQYF
.,TRBV3-1/TRBV3-2,TRBJ2-1,TRBD2,TGTGCCAGCAGCCCAAAAAGGAGCGGGAGGAACAATGAGCAGTTCTTC,CASSPKRSGRNNEQFF
once,TRBV2,TRBJ1-6,TRBD1,TGTGCCAGCAGTGGGGACAGGTATTCACCCCTCCACTTT,CASSGDRYSPLHF
.,TRBV19,TRBJ2-7,TRBD1,TGTGCCAGCAGCTCGGGACAGCTCTCTAGAGAGCAGTACTTC,CASSSGQLSREQYF
.,TRBV6-5,TRBJ2-7,TRBD1,TGTGCCAGCAGCTCTCCGGGACAGGGGTCCTACGAGCAGTACTTC,CASSSPGQGSYEQYF
.,TRBV18,TRBJ1-3,.,TGTGCCAGCTCACCGCCTCACTTTGGAAACACCATATATTTT,CASSPPHFGNTIYF
.,TRBV19,TRBJ1-5,TRBD1,TGTGCCAGTAGTTATTTCTCGGACAGGGGCAATCAGCCCCAGCATTTT,CASSYFSDRGNQPQHF
.,TRBV2,TRBJ1-5,.,TGTGCCAGCAGCAGGGGCGATTATAGCAATCAGCCCCAGCATTTT,CASSRGDYSNQPQHF
.,TRBV10-3,TRBJ1-1,.,TGTGCCATCAGTGATGGGCAGGCGAACTTGAACACTGAAGCTTTCTTT,CAISDGQANLNTEAFF
.,TRBV11-2,TRBJ2-7,TRBD2,TGTGCCAGCACCTCATACGGTAGCGGGACTATCTACGAGCAGTACTTC,CASTSYGSGTIYEQYF
.,TRBV19,TRBJ2-2,.,TGTGCCAGTAGTGCTACCTGGGGGGGCGCGGGGACCGGGGAGCTGTTTTTT,CASSATWGGAGTGELFF
.,TRBV15,TRBJ1-6,TRBD1,TGTGCCACCAGCAGCCGGACAGGTCGGAATTCACCCCTCCACTTT,CATSSRTGRNSPLHF
once,TRBV19,TRBJ2-3,.,TGTGCCAGTAGTAAACTACCTACGGGCACAGATACGCAGTATTTT,CASSKLPTGTDTQYF
.,TRBV14,TRBJ2-7,.,TGTGCCAGCAGCCAAGGATCCGGGTTCGCCTACGAGCAGTACTTC,CASSQGSGFAYEQYF
.,TRBV7-8,TRBJ2-2,TRBD2,TGTGCCAGCAGCCTAAGTACTAGCGGGAGAGGGAACACCGGGGAGCTGTTTTTT,CASSLSTSGRGNTGELFF
.,TRBV6-2/TRBV6-3,TRBJ2-5,TRBD1,TGTGCCAGCAGCTATCGGACAGGGATGGAGACCCAGTACTTC,CASSYRTGMETQYF
.,TRBV6-5,TRBJ2-7,TRBD2,TGTGCCAGCAGTCAGGTCTTAGCGGGGGGTTACGAGCAGTACTTC,CASSQVLAGGYEQYF
.,TRBV2,TRBJ1-4,.,TGTGCCAGCAGATCCCCTGGAGGGACTAATGAAAAACTGTTTTTT,CASRSPGGTNEKLFF
.,TRBV7-2,TRBJ2-7,TRBD1,TGTGCCAGCAGCCCAGGGACAGGACCCTACGAGCAGTACTTC,CASSPGTGPYEQYF
.,TRBV9,TRBJ1-1,TRBD1,TGTGCCAGCAGCGTAGGGTCAGGGGGGACTGAAGCTTTCTTT,CASSVGSGGTEAFF
.,TRBV5-4,TRBJ2-3,TRBD2,TGTGCCAGCAGCTTGGGTGCGGGAGTAGATACGCAGTATTTT,CASSLGAGVDTQYF
.,TRBV2,TRBJ2-4,TRBD2,TGTGCCAGCAGTCGCGGACTAGCGGGAGGCCTGGGTATGGCCAAAAACATTCAGTACTTC,CASSRGLAGGLGMAKNIQYF
.,TRBV9,TRBJ1-6,.,TGTGCCAACTCCGAAGAGGTGGTTAATTCACCCCTCCACTTT,CANSEEVVNSPLHF
.,TRBV7-3,TRBJ2-2,TRBD1,TGTGCCAGCAGCTCGAAACAGGGGGGCGGCACCGGGGAGCTGTTTTTT,CASSSKQGGGTGELFF
.,TRBV29-1,TRBJ1-1,.,TGCAGCGCCCTAAGGGGGGGGAACACTGAAGCTTTCTTT,CSALRGGNTEAFF
.,TRBV18,TRBJ2-1,TRBD2,TGTGCCAGCTCACGAGCGGGAGGGTCCTACAATGAGCAGTTCTTC,CASSRAGGSYNEQFF
.,TRBV3-1/TRBV3-2,TRBJ2-1,TRBD2,TGTGCCAGTACGACTAGCGGGGACAATGAGCAGTTCTTC,CASTTSGDNEQFF
.,TRBV6-2/TRBV6-3,TRBJ2-4,TRBD1,TGTGCCAGCAGTCGTACAGGGGGCATAGCCAAAAACATTCAGTACTTC,CASSRTGGIAKNIQYF
few,TRBV5-6,TRBJ2-1,.,TGTGCCAGCAGCTTTTTGGGGAGCTCCTACAATGAGCAGTTCTTC,CASSFLGSSYNEQFF
.,TRBV11-2,TRBJ2-1,TRBD1,TGTGCCAGCAGCCCGAAAGGGACAGGCATAAGGAATGAGCAGTTCTTC,CASSPKGTGIRNEQFF
few,TRBV6-1,TRBJ2-7,TRBD2,TGTGCCAGCAGTGAGGGGACTAGGTATCACGAGCAGTACTTC,CASSEGTRYHEQYF
.,TRBV4-1,TRBJ2-5,TRBD2,TGCGCCAGCAGCCTTGCCGGGACTAGCGGGCAAGAGACCCAGTACTTC,CASSLAGTSGQETQYF
once,TRBV7-8,TRBJ2-3,TRBD2,TGTGCCAGCAGCACCCTAGCGGGAGTAGGCACAGATACGCAGTATTTT,CASSTLAGVGTDTQYF
.,TRBV29-1,TRBJ2-1,TRBD1,TGCAGCGTTGGGGGGTTAGTAGACAGGGGATATGATGAGCAGTTCTTC,CSVGGLVDRGYDEQFF
.,TRBV10-3,TRBJ2-2,.,TGTGCCATCAGTTCAGGGTCGGGCGGGGAGCTGTTTTTT,CAISSGSGGELFF
.,TRBV6-2/TRBV6-3,TRBJ2-1,.,TGTGCCAGCAGTTACCCCCTCTTCGAGCAGTTCTTC,CASSYPLFEQFF
.,TRBV11-3,TRBJ2-1,TRBD2,TGTGCCAGCAGCTTAGTTAGCGGGAGGATACATGAGCAGTTCTTC,CASSLVSGRIHEQFF
.,TRBV28,TRBJ1-2,TRBD1,TGTGCCAGCAGTTTATGGCGACCTAGGACAGGGAACAAAGACTATGGCTACACCTTC,CASSLWRPRTGNKDYGYTF
few,TRBV10-3,TRBJ1-6,TRBD1,TGTGCCATCAGTCAGAGGGACAGGGGTAATTCACCCCTCCACTTT,CAISQRDRGNSPLHF
once,TRBV18,TRBJ2-5,.,TGTGCCAGCGCCGAGGGACACCCACAAGAGACCCAGTACTTC,CASAEGHPQETQYF
.,TRBV20-1,TRBJ1-5,.,TGCAGTGCTAGTGATCGCTGGGGAGGGGGTAATCAGCCCCAGCATTTT,CSASDRWGGGNQPQHF
.,TRBV5-1,TRBJ2-6,.,TGCGCCAGCAGCCGTCGGGGAAACACTGGGGCCAACGTCCTGACTTTC,CASSRRGNTGANVLTF
.,TRBV19,TRBJ1-6,TRBD1,TGTGCCAGTAGTATTGGGACAGGGAATTCACCCCTCCACTTT,CASSIGTGNSPLHF
.,TRBV7-3,TRBJ2-5,.,TGTGCCAGCAGCTTAGGAGGACCGGAGACCCAGTACTTC,CASSLGGPETQYF
.,TRBV5-6,TRBJ1-5,TRBD1,TGTGCCAGCAGCTTGAGGGGGACAGTTAATCAGCCCCAGCATTTT,CASSLRGTVNQPQHF
.,TRBV27,TRBJ1-2,TRBD1,TGTGCCACCCGAGGGGGACAGGGGGCACGTAACTATGGCTACACCTTC,CATRGGQGARNYGYTF
.,TRBV3-1/TRBV3-2,TRBJ1-1,.,TGTGCCAGCAGCCAGCAGGGGAGGGCCAACACTGAAGCTTTCTTT,CASSQQGRANTEAFF
.,TRBV27,TRBJ2-6,.,TGTGCCAGCAGTTTAAGCGGACAGCGGTCTCCCAGGGCTGGGGCCAACGTCCTGACTTTC,CASSLSGQRSPRAGANVLTF
.,TRBV6-1,TRBJ1-1,.,TGTGCCAGCAGTGATAGGAGGGCTGGAGCCACTGAAGCTTTCTTT,CASSDRRAGATEAFF
.,TRBV9,TRBJ1-2,.,TGTGCCAGCAGCACGTACCGGGGACTTGACTACACCTTC,CASSTYRGLDYTF
once,TRBV27,TRBJ2-7,.,TGTGCCAGCAGTACCGGTGCGGGGACAGCCATCTTTGAGCAGTACTTC,CASSTGAGTAIFEQYF
.,TRBV5-6,TRBJ1-5,TRBD1,TGTGCCAGCAGCTTGCGAGGGGGCGGTCAGCCCCAGCATTTT,CASSLRGGGQPQHF
.,TRBV30,TRBJ2-7,.,TGTGCCTGGAGGCGGGAAATGGTTCCCGAGCAGTACTTC,CAWRREMVPEQYF